Sequencing of this T cell receptor beta chain was carried out in a study of cytomegalovirus exposure and HLA in healthy donors. Findings and limits, study-wide: Associated with cytomegalovirus, according to the listing, were about 160 TCR beta chains. The later analysis indicated that the majority of CMV-associated TCR beta chains appeared HLA-restricted.

Comment on this clone: Antigen: not known.

It was with 60 Vbeta and 13 Jbeta primers that the PCR ran. The method was immunoSEQ multiplex PCR; TCRdb's version includes in-frame clones alone and lacks a portion of them. Of about 150,000 clones listed, 65% to 80% are singletons. Sequenced: PBMCs. The sequence derives from a middle-aged woman in good health and CMV-seropositive.

This chain's CDR3 is CASSSVGGGGTYNSPLHF. CDR3 in DNA: TGTGCCAGCAGCTCCGTAGGGGGTGGGGGCACCTATAATTCACCCCTCCACTTT. The genes are TRBV7-9 and TRBJ1-6; tentative D call: TRBD1 (6 bases). Trimming took 4 bases from V and 2 from J, leaving 18 bases between them. Germline lookup yields CDR1 SEHNR and CDR2 FQNEAQ (reference sequence). CDR3 length: 18 residues.